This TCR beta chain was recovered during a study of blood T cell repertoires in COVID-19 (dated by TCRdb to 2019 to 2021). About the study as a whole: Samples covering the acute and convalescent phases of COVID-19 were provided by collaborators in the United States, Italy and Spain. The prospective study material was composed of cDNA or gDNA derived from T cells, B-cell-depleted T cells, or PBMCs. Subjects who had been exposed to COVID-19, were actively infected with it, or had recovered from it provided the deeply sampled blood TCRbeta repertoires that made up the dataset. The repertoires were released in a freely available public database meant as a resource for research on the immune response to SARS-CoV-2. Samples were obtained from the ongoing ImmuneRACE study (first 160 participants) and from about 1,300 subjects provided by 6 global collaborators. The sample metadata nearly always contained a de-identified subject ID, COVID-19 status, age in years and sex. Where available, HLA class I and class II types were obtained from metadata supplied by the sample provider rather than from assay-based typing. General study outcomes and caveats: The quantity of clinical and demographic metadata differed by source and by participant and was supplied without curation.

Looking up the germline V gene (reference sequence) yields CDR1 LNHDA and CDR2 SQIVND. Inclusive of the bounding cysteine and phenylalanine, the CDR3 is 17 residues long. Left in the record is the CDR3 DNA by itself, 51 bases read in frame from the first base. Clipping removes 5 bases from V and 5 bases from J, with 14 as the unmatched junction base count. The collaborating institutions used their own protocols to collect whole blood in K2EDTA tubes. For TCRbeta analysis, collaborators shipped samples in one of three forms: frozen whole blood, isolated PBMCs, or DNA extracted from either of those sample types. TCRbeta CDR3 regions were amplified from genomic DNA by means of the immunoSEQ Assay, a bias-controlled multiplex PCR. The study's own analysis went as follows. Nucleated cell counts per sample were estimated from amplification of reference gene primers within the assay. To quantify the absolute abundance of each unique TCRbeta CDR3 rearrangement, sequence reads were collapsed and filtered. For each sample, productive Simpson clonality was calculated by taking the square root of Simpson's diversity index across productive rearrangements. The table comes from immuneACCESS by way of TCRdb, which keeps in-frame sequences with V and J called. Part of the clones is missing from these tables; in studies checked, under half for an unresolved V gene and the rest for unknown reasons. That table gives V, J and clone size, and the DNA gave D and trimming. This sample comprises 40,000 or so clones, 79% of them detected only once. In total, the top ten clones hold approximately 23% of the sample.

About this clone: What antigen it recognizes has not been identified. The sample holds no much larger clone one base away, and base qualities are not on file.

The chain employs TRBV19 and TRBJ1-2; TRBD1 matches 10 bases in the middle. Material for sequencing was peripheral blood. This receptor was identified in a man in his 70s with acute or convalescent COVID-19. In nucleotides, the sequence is TGTGCCAGTAGTGCAAGACAGGGGGCGCCTGGGGGTTATGGCTACACCTTC. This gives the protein CASSARQGAPGGYGYTF. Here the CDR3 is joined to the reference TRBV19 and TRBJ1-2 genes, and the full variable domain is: DGGITQSPKYLFRKEGQNVTLSCEQNLNHDAMYWYRQDPGQGLRLIYYSQIVNDFQKGDIAEGYSVSREKKESFPLTVTSAQKNPTAFYLCASSARQGAPGGYGYTFGSGTRLTVV.